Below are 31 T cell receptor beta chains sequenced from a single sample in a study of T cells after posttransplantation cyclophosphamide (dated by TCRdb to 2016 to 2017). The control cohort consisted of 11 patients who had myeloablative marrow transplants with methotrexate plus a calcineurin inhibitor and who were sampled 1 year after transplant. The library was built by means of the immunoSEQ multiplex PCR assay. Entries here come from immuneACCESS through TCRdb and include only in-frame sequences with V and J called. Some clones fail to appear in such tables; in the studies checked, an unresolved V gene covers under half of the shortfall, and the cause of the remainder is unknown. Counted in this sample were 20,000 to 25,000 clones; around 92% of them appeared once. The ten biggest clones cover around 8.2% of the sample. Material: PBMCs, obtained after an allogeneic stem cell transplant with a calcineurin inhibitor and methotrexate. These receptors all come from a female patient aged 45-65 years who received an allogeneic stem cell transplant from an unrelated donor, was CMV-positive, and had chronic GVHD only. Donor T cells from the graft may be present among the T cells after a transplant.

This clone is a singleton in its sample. The CDR3 is CASSQGTYFEQYF. The CDR3 DNA sequence: TGTGCCAGCAGCCAAGGGACTTACTTCGAGCAGTACTTC. The genes are TRBV4-2 and TRBJ2-7; a weak D match, TRBD2 (5 bases). The CDR3 is made up of 13 amino acids. V was clipped by 1 base and J by 6 bases, with 10 bases between them. Germline V gene data show CDR1 as LGHNA and CDR2 as YNFKEQ.

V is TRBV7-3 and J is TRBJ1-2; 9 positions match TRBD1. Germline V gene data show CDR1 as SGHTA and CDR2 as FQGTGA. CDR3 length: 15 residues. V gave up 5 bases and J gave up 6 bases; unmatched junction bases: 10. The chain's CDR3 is CASSKQGAGMDGYTF. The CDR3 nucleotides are TGTGCCAGCAGCAAACAGGGGGCGGGGATGGATGGCTACACCTTC. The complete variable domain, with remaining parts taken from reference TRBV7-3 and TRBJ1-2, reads GAGVSQTPSNKVTEKGKYVELRCDPISGHTALYWYRQSLGQGPEFLIYFQGTGAADDSGLPNDRFFAVRPEGSVSTLKIQRTERGDSAVYLCASSKQGAGMDGYTFGSGTRLTVV.

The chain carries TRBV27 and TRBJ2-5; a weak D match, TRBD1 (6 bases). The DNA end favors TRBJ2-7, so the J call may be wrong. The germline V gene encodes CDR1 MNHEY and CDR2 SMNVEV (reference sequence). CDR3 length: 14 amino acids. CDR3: CASSSNIRGYEQYF. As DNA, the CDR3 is TGTGCCAGCAGTTCAAACATCAGGGGTTACGAGCAGTACTTC.

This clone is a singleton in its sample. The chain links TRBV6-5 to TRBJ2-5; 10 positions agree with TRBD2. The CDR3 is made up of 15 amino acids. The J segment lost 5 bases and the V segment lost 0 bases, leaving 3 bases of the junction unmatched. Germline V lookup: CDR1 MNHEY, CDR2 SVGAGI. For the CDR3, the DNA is TGTGCCAGCAGTTACTCGATTAGCGGGAGGGAGACCCAGTACTTC. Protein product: CASSYSISGRETQYF.

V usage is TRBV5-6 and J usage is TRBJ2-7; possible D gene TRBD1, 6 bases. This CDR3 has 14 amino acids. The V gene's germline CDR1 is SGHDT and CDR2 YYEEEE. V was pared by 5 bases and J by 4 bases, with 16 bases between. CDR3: CASSVQGIGYEQYF. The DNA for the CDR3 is TGTGCCAGCAGTGTACAGGGAATCGGGTACGAGCAGTACTTC.

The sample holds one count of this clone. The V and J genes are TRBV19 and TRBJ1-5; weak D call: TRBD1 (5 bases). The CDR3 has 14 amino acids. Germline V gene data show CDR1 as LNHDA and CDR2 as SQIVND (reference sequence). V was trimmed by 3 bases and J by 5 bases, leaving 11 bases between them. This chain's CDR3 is CASSMGGGHQPQHF. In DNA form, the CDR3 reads TGTGCCAGTAGTATGGGGGGAGGGCATCAGCCCCAGCATTTT.

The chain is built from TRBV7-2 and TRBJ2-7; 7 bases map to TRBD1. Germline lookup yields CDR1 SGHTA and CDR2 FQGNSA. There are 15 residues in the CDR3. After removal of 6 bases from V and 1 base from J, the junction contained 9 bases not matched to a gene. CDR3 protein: CASSRPDRRSYEQYF. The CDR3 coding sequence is TGTGCCAGCAGTCGACCGGACAGGCGTTCCTACGAGCAGTACTTC. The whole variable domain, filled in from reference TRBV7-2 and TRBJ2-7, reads GAGVSQSPSNKVTEKGKDVELRCDPISGHTALYWYRQSLGQGLEFLIYFQGNSAPDKSGLPSDRFSAERTGGSVSTLTIQRTQQEDSAVYLCASSRPDRRSYEQYFGPGTRLTVT.

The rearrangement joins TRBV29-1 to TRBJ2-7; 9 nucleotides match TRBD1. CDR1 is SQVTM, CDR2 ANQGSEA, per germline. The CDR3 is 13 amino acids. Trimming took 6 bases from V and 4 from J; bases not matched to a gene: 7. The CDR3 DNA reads TGCAGCGTAGATACAGGGGGCAAATACGAGCAGTACTTC. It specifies CSVDTGGKYEQYF.

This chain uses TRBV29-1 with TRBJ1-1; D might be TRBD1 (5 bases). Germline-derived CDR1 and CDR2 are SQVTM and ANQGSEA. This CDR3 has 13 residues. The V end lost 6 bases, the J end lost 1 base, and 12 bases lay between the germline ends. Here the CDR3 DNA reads TGCAGCGTCTCCCCTCAGGGGAACACTGAAGCTTTCTTT. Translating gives CSVSPQGNTEAFF.

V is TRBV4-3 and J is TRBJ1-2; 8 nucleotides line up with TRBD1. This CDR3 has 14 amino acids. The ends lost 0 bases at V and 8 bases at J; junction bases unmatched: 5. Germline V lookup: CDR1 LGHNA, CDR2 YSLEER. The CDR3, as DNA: TGCGCCAGCAGCCAAGAGACAGGGGTCCTAGGCTACACCTTC. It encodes CASSQETGVLGYTF.

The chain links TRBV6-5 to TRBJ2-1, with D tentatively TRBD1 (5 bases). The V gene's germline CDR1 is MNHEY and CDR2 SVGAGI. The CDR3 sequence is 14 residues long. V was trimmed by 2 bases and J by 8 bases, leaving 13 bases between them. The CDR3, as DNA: TGTGCCAGCAGTTACCAGGGATCCGAACATGAGCAGTTCTTC. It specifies CASSYQGSEHEQFF.

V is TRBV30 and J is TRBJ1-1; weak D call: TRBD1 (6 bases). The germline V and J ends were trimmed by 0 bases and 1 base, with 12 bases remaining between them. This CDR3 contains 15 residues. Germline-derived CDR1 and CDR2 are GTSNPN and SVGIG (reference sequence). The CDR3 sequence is CAWSVFWGPNTEAFF. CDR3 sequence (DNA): TGTGCCTGGAGTGTATTTTGGGGGCCGAACACTGAAGCTTTCTTT.

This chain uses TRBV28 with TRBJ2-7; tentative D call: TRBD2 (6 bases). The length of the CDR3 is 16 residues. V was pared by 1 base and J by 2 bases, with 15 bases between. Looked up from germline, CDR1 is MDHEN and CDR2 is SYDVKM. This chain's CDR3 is CASSLYGGTPPYEQYF. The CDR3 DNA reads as TGTGCCAGCAGTTTATACGGCGGGACCCCACCCTACGAGCAGTACTTC.

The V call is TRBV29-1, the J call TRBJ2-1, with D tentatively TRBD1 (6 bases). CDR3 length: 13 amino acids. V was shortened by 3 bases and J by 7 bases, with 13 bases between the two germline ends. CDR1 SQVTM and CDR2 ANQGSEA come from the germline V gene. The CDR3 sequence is CSVDRQGSNEQFF. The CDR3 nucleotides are TGCAGCGTTGATCGGCAGGGGTCGAATGAGCAGTTCTTC.

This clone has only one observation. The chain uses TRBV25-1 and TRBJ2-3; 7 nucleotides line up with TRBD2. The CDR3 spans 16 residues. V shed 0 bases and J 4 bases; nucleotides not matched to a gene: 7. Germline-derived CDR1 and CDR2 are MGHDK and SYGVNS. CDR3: CASSEYGGGSPDTQYF. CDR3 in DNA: TGTGCCAGCAGTGAATACGGGGGAGGGTCCCCAGATACGCAGTATTTT.

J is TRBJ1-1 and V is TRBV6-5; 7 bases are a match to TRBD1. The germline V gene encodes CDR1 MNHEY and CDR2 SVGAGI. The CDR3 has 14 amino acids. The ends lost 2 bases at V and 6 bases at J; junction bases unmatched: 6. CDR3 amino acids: CASSYQGVGAEAFF. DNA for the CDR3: TGTGCCAGCAGTTACCAGGGGGTTGGAGCTGAAGCTTTCTTT.

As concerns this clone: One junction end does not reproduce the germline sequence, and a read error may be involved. In DNA form, the CDR3 reads TGTGCCATCAGTGCGGGAGCGGACAATGGGCAGTTCTTC. Translation gives CAISAGADNGQFF. J is TRBJ2-1 and V is TRBV10-3; a weak D match, TRBD2 (6 bases). The V gene's germline CDR1 is ENHRY and CDR2 SYGVKD. The CDR3 has 13 amino acids.

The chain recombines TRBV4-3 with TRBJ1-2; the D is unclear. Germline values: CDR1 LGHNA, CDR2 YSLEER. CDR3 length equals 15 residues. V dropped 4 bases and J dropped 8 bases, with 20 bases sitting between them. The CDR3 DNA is TGCGCCAGCAGCCTTCCGGGAGAACCTTTTCCAGGCTACACCTTC. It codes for CASSLPGEPFPGYTF.

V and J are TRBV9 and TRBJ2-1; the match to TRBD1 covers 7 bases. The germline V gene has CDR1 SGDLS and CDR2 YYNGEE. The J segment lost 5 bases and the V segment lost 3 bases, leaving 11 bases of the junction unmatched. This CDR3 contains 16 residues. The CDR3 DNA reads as TGTGCCAGCAGCGGGAAAAACAGGGGATGGAACAATGAGCAGTTCTTC. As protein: CASSGKNRGWNNEQFF.

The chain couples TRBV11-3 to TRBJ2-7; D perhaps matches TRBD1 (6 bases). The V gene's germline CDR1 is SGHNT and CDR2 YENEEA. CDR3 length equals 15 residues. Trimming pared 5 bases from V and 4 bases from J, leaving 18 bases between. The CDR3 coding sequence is TGTGCCAGCAGCCTATCTCTACAGGGCGAATACGAGCAGTACTTC. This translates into CASSLSLQGEYEQYF. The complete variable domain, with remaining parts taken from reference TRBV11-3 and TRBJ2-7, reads EAGVVQSPRYKIIEKKQPVAFWCNPISGHNTLYWYLQNLGQGPELLIRYENEEAVDDSQLPKDRFSAERLKGVDSTLKIQPAELGDSAVYLCASSLSLQGEYEQYFGPGTRLTVT.

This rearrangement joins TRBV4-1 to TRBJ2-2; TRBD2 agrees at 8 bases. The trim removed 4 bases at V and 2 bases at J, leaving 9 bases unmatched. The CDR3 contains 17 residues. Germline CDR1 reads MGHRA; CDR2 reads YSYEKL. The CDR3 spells CASSPSPGLVNTGELFF. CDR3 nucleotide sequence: TGCGCCAGCAGCCCCAGCCCGGGACTAGTTAACACCGGGGAGCTGTTTTTT.

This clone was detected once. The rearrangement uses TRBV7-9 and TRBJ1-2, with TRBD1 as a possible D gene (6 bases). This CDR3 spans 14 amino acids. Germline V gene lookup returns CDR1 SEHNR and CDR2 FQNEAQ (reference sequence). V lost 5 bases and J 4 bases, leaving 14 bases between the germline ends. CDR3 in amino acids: CASSPAGVGYGYTF. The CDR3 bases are TGTGCCAGCAGCCCCGCAGGGGTCGGCTATGGCTACACCTTC.

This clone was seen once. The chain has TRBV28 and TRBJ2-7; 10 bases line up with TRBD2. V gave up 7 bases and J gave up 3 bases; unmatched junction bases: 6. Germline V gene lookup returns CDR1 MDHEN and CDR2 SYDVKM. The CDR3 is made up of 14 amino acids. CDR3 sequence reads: CASIPRTSGYEQYF. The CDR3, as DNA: TGTGCCAGCATCCCGCGGACTAGCGGCTACGAGCAGTACTTC. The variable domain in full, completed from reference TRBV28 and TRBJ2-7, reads DVKVTQSSRYLVKRTGEKVFLECVQDMDHENMFWYRQDPGLGLRLIYFSYDVKMKEKGDIPEGYSVSREKKERFSLILESASTNQTSMYLCASIPRTSGYEQYFGPGTRLTVT.

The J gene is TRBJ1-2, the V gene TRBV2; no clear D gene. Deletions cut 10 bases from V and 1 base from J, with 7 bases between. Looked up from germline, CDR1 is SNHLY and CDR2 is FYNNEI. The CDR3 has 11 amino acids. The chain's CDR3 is CATTRNYGYTF. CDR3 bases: TGTGCCACGACTCGTAACTATGGCTACACCTTC.

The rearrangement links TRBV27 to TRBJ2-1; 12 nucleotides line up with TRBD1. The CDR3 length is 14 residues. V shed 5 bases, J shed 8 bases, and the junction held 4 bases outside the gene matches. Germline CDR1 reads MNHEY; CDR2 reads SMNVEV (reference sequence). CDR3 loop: CASSAGTGGYEQFF. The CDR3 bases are TGTGCCAGCAGTGCGGGGACAGGGGGCTATGAGCAGTTCTTC.

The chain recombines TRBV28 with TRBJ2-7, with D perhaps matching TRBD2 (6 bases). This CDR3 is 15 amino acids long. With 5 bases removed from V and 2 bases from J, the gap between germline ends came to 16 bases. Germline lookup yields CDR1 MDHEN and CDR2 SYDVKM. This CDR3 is CASSLGGTLAYEQYF. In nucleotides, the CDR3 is TGTGCCAGCAGTCTGGGCGGGACCCTCGCCTACGAGCAGTACTTC.

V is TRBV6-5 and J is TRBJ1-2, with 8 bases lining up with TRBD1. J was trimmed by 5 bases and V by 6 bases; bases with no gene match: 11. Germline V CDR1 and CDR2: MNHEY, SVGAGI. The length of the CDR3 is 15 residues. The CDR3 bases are TGTGCCAGCAGCCCCAGGGGGCGGAACCATTATGGCTACACCTTC. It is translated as CASSPRGRNHYGYTF.

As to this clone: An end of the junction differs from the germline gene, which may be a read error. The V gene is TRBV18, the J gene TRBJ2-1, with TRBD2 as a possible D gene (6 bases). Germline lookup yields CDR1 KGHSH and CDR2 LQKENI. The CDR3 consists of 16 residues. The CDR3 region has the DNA TGTGCCAGCTCGCCACCGGGACTGGACGCCTACAATGAGCAGTTCTTC. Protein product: CASSPPGLDAYNEQFF.

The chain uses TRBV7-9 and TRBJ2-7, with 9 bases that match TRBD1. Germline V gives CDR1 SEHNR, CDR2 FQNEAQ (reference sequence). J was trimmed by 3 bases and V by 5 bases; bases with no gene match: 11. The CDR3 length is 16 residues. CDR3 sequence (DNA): TGTGCCAGCAGCCCCGATGGACAGGGGCATAACTACGAGCAGTACTTC. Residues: CASSPDGQGHNYEQYF.

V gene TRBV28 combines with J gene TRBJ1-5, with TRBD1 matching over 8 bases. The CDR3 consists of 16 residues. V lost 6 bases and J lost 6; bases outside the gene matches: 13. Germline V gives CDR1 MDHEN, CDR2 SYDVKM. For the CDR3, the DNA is TGTGCCAGCAGCAGTACCGGGACAGGCGGGGTTCAGCCCCAGCATTTT. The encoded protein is CASSSTGTGGVQPQHF.

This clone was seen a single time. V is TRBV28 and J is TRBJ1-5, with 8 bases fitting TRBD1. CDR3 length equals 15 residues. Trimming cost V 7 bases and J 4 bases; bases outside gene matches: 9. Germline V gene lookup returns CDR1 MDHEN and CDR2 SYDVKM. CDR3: CASNYGQGFNQPQHF. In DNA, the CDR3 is TGTGCCAGCAATTACGGACAGGGCTTTAATCAGCCCCAGCATTTT.